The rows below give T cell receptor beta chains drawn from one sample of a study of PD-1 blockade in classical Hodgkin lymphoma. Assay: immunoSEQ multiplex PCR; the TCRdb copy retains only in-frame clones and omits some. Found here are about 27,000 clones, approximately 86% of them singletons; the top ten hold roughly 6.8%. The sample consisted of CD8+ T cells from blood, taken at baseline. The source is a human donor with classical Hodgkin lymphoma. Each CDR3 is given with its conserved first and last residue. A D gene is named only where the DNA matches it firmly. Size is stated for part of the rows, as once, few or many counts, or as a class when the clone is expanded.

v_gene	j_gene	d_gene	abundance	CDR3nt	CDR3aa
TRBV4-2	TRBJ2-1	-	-	TGTGCCAGCAGCCAAAGCCAGGGCTCCTACAATGAGCAGTTCTTC	CASSQSQGSYNEQFF
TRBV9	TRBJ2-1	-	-	TGTGCCAGCAGCGCTGTGACGGCGAGGGATGAGCAGTTCTTC	CASSAVTARDEQFF
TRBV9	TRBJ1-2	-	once	TGTGCCAGCAGCGTTTTCGGCACCCCAGGGAGCTATGGCTACACCTTC	CASSVFGTPGSYGYTF
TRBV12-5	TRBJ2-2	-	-	TGTGCTAGTGGGGTAGTCACCCTGCCGGGAGGGGAGCTGTTTTTT	CASGVVTLPGGELFF
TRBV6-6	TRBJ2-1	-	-	TGTGCCAGCCACGGCGGGACCCCCCGGAATGAGCAGTTCTTC	CASHGGTPRNEQFF
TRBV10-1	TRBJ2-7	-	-	TGCGCCAGCAGTGCGACCGGGACGGTGGCATACGAGCAGTACTTC	CASSATGTVAYEQYF
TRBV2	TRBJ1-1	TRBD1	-	TGTGCCAGCAGTGAAGCGGGACAGGGGGCGGCGAACACTGAAGCTTTCTTT	CASSEAGQGAANTEAFF
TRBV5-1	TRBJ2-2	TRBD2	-	TGCGCCAGCAGCTTGGCCAATTCTGGCGGGAGGAACACCGGGGAGCTGTTTTTT	CASSLANSGGRNTGELFF
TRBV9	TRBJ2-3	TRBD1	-	TGTGCCAGCAGCGAACAGGGGAGCACAGATACGCAGTATTTT	CASSEQGSTDTQYF
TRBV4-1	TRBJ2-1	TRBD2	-	TGCGCCAGCAGCCAAGCCCGACTAGCGGAGACATACAATGAGCAGTTCTTC	CASSQARLAETYNEQFF